The source of this T cell receptor beta chain is a study of T-cell reconstitution after alpha-beta-depleted transplantation in children. V dropped 1 base and J dropped 7 bases, with 8 bases sitting between them. Germline assignment: CDR1 SGHVS and CDR2 FNYEAQ. The CDR3 is 13 amino acids. The TCRbeta library incorporated unique molecular identifiers. TCRdb re-analysed the PCR reads in MiXCR, keeping a single row per CDR3 protein. The sample consists of about 610,000 distinct CDR3 sequences, 10% of them appearing once. The chain couples TRBV7-6 to TRBJ1-5; D unclear. Sequences were derived from PBMCs from the stem cell graft donor, sampled from the stem cell graft. The TCR sequence derives from a human donor who donated a stem cell graft to a child with acute myeloid leukemia. CDR3 in amino acids: CASSLGLLQPQHF. As DNA, the CDR3 is TGTGCCAGCAGCTTAGGACTGCTCCAGCCCCAGCATTTT.